The 4 T cell receptor beta chains below were found in one sample sequenced in a study of shared clonotypes between healthy human individuals. TCRdb's table, derived via immunoSEQ multiplex PCR, lists solely in-frame clones and lacks some. The table lists approximately 2,000,000 clones, around 92% of them singletons. What was sequenced was naive CD4+ T cells from PBMCs. The subset is: CD45RA+ positively selected. These receptors were taken from a man between 18 and 29 years old in good health. Some clones in this sample may be carry-over from other donors' samples.

For the CDR3, the DNA is TGTGCCAGCAGCTTGGGGACAGCCTCTGGAAACACCATATATTTT. Its translation is CASSLGTASGNTIYF. The rearrangement links TRBV5-8 to TRBJ1-3, with D possibly TRBD1 on 6 matching bases. CDR3 length: 15 residues. Germline values: CDR1 SGHTS, CDR2 YDEGEE. V lost 0 bases, J lost 0 bases, and 7 bases lay in between. Full variable domain (missing parts from reference TRBV5-8 and TRBJ1-3): EAGVTQSPTHLIKTRGQQATLRCSPISGHTSVYWYQQALGLGLQFLLWYDEGEERNRGNFPPRFSGRQFPNYSSELNVNALELEDSALYLCASSLGTASGNTIYFGEGSWLTVV.

A few counts support this clone. Other DNA sequences within the sample encode an identical CDR3. The chain combines TRBV30 with TRBJ1-1; no firm D call. V was pared by 5 bases and J by 0 bases, with 7 bases between. Germline V gives CDR1 GTSNPN, CDR2 SVGIG (reference sequence). CDR3 length: 12 residues. The CDR3 DNA sequence: TGTGCCTGGGGGAGGTTGAACACTGAAGCTTTCTTT. This translates into CAWGRLNTEAFF.

The chain uses TRBV9 and TRBJ2-1; 12 bases line up with TRBD2. The V gene end was trimmed by 3 bases and the J gene end by 5 bases; junction bases not matched to a gene: 6. CDR1 is SGDLS and CDR2 is YYNGEE in the germline V gene. The CDR3 runs 16 residues. The CDR3 region has the DNA TGTGCCAGCAGCGCAATGACTAGCGGGAGACACAATGAGCAGTTCTTC. This translates into CASSAMTSGRHNEQFF.

J is TRBJ2-2 and V is TRBV14, with unresolved D. Germline loops: CDR1 SGHDN, CDR2 FVKESK. The CDR3 sequence is 13 residues long. The V end lost 4 bases, the J end lost 4 bases, and 7 bases lay between the germline ends. CDR3 DNA sequence: TGTGCCAGCAGCCCCCAGGTCACCGGGGAGCTGTTTTTT. Its protein is CASSPQVTGELFF.